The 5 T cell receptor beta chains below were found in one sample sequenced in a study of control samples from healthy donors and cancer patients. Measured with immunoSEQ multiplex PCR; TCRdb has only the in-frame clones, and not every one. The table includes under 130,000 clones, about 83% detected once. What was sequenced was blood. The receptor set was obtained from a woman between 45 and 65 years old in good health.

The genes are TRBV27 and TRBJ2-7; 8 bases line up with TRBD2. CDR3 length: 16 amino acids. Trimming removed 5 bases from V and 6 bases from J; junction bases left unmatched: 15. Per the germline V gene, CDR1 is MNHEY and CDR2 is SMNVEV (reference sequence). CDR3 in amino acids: CASSTGRGGGRSEQYF. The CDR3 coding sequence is TGTGCCAGCAGTACGGGCAGGGGCGGGGGGCGGTCCGAGCAGTACTTC.

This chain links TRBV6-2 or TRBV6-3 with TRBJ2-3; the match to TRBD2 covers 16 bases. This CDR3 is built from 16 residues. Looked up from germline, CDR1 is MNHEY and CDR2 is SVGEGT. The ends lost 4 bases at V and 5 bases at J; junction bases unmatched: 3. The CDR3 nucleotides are TGTGCCAGCAGTTTGGGACTAGCGGGAGGGATAGATACGCAGTATTTT. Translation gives CASSLGLAGGIDTQYF.

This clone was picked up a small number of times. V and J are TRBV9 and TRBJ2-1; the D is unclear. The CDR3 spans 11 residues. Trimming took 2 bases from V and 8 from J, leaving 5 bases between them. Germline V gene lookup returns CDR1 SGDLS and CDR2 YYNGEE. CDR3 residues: CASSVDHEQFF. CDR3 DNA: TGTGCCAGCAGCGTTGATCATGAGCAGTTCTTC.

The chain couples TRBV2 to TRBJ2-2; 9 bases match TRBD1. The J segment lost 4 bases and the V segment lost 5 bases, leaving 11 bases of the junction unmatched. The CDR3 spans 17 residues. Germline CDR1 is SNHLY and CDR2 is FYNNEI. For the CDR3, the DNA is TGTGCCAGCAGTCCCGGGACAGGGTTCGGAGCCACCGGGGAGCTGTTTTTT. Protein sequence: CASSPGTGFGATGELFF.

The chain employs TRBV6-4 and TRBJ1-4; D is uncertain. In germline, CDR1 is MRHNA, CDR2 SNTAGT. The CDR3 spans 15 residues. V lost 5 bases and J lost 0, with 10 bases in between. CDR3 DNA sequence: TGTGCCAGCAGTAGGGAGTGGGCAACTAATGAAAAACTGTTTTTT. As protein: CASSREWATNEKLFF.